This TCR beta chain was captured in a study of Graves' ophthalmopathy and Graves' hyperthyroidism. This clonotype was seen at least ten times. Germline V gene data show CDR1 as MNHEY and CDR2 as SVGEGT. The CDR3 is made up of 12 amino acids. The ends were cut back, 5 bases at V and 2 bases at J, with 7 bases in the middle. Moderate-to-severe activity, CAS ≥3, NOSPECS ≥4 and a duration under 3 months were seen in donors with ophthalmopathy. Amplified material comprised TCR beta CDR3 regions derived from RNA transcripts. HTBI-primed RT-PCR formed the first round, and a multiplex PCR formed the second. TCRdb redid the calling of the multiplex PCR reads with MiXCR, one entry per CDR3 protein. The sample contains 300,000 or so distinct CDR3 sequences, roughly a sixth of which appear only once.

V usage is TRBV6-2 or TRBV6-3 and J usage is TRBJ2-7, with D hard to call. Sequenced material: peripheral blood. The sequence was collected from an adult man with Graves' ophthalmopathy. This CDR3 reads CASSRLTYEQYF. The CDR3 region has the DNA TGTGCCAGCAGTCGGCTGACCTACGAGCAGTACTTC.